One TCR beta chain is described in this entry. This CDR3 contains 14 residues. The ends lost 5 bases at V and 5 bases at J; junction bases unmatched: 8. CDR1 and CDR2 from the germline V gene are PRHDT and FYEKMQ (reference sequence). Individuals aged about 18 to 90 years were recruited from about two dozen US areas. The record originates from a study of blood T cell repertoires in COVID-19. The protocol was immunoSEQ multiplex PCR, while the TCRdb copy is restricted to in-frame clones and leaves out a portion. Of about 250,000 clones in the sample, about 90% were seen once. The receptor was derived from a woman aged 25-40 years with acute COVID-19. Sequencing was carried out using PBMCs or T cells enriched from blood (not recorded which). V gene TRBV13 combines with J gene TRBJ1-1; 7 nucleotides line up with TRBD1. CDR3 in DNA: TGTGCCAGCAGCCAACTAAGGGGGCCAACTGAAGCTTTCTTT. This sequence encodes CASSQLRGPTEAFF.